These T cell receptor beta chains were read from a single sample in a study of blood T cell repertoires in COVID-19. Data came from immunoSEQ multiplex PCR; TCRdb stores just in-frame clones and leaves some out. This table has 100,000 to 150,000 clones, around 89% appearing once. Sequenced material: peripheral blood. The receptors stem from a man aged 50 to 59 with active or convalescent COVID-19. Each CDR3 is given with its conserved first and last residue. The D gene is left open where the match is weak. Clone size is shown for a subset of rows, as once, few, many or a class of expanded clone.

J gene,D gene,clone size,V gene,CDR3 protein,CDR3 DNA
TRBJ2-7,NA,NA,TRBV6-5,CASRTTGTNHEQYF,TGTGCCAGCAGGACGACCGGGACAAACCACGAGCAGTACTTC
TRBJ1-1,NA,NA,TRBV6-5,CASSYSWPAPGTEAFF,TGTGCCAGCAGTTACTCATGGCCAGCACCGGGCACTGAAGCTTTCTTT
TRBJ1-2,TRBD1,NA,TRBV7-9,CASTPGGQVEF,TGTGCCAGCACCCCAGGGGGACAGGTGGAGTTC
TRBJ1-1,TRBD1,NA,TRBV6-6,CASSYSLDRGGTEAFF,TGTGCCAGCAGTTACTCGTTGGACAGGGGTGGAACTGAAGCTTTCTTT
TRBJ2-3,TRBD1,NA,TRBV4-3,CASSQELEEGAYPDTQYF,TGCGCCAGCAGCCAAGAATTAGAAGAGGGGGCATATCCAGATACGCAGTATTTT
TRBJ1-5,TRBD1,NA,TRBV28,CASRDRGRQPQHF,TGTGCCAGCAGAGACAGGGGGCGTCAGCCCCAGCATTTT
TRBJ1-5,NA,NA,TRBV27,CASKRGLNQPQHF,TGTGCCAGCAAAAGAGGACTAAATCAGCCCCAGCATTTT
TRBJ2-2,NA,NA,TRBV9,CASSVRPEGGELFF,TGTGCCAGCAGCGTACGTCCGGAGGGCGGGGAGCTGTTTTTT
TRBJ2-3,TRBD1,once,TRBV19,CASRSPGQVTDTQYF,TGTGCCAGTAGAAGTCCGGGACAGGTCACAGATACGCAGTATTTT
TRBJ2-7,TRBD2,NA,TRBV5-1,CASSLLREQTYEQYF,TGCGCCAGCAGCTTGCTGCGGGAGCAAACCTACGAGCAGTACTTC
TRBJ2-7,NA,NA,TRBV11-2,CASSWGYGGYEQYF,TGTGCCAGCAGCTGGGGGTACGGGGGCTACGAGCAGTACTTC
TRBJ2-6,NA,NA,TRBV29-1,CSVLTGPSGANVLTF,TGCAGCGTCCTAACAGGTCCCTCTGGGGCCAACGTCCTGACTTTC
TRBJ2-4,TRBD1,NA,TRBV10-3,CAISEGQGVGSAKNIQYF,TGTGCCATCAGTGAAGGACAGGGAGTCGGTTCGGCCAAAAACATTCAGTACTTC
TRBJ2-5,TRBD2,once,TRBV6-6,CASSFGGAGETQYF,TGTGCCAGCAGTTTCGGGGGGGCCGGGGAGACCCAGTACTTC
TRBJ1-1,TRBD1,NA,TRBV12-3/TRBV12-4,CASSYRGGTEAFF,TGTGCCAGCAGTTACAGGGGCGGCACTGAAGCTTTCTTT
TRBJ1-6,NA,NA,TRBV12-3/TRBV12-4,CASTRQMTPLHF,TGTGCCAGCACCCGACAGATGACACCCCTCCACTTT
TRBJ2-7,TRBD2,NA,TRBV5-4,CASSLAGTSGHEQYF,TGTGCCAGCAGCTTGGCCGGGACTAGCGGCCACGAGCAGTACTTC
TRBJ1-2,NA,NA,TRBV20-1,CSASRSLGYTF,TGCAGTGCTAGTCGGAGCCTAGGCTACACCTTC
TRBJ2-5,NA,NA,TRBV6-1,CASSETRASAQETQYF,TGTGCCAGCAGTGAAACCCGGGCTAGCGCTCAAGAGACCCAGTACTTC
TRBJ1-1,NA,NA,TRBV25-1,CASSKQGNTEAFF,TGTGCCAGCAGTAAACAGGGGAACACTGAAGCTTTCTTT
TRBJ1-5,NA,NA,TRBV21-1,CASSKTQGKFNQPQHF,TGTGCCAGCAGCAAAACACAGGGTAAGTTCAATCAGCCCCAGCATTTT
TRBJ1-2,NA,NA,TRBV18,CASSPWDNNNYGYTF,TGTGCCAGCTCACCCTGGGACAATAATAACTATGGCTACACCTTC
TRBJ2-3,NA,NA,TRBV5-1,CASSLTVTSTDTQYF,TGCGCCAGCAGCTTAACAGTTACTAGCACAGATACGCAGTATTTT
TRBJ2-3,TRBD2,NA,TRBV15,CATSRPAGFTDTQYF,TGTGCCACCAGCAGGCCAGCGGGATTCACAGATACGCAGTATTTT
TRBJ2-1,TRBD2,NA,TRBV3-1/TRBV3-2,CASSSPGLAGGGGEQFF,TGTGCCAGCAGCTCGCCGGGACTAGCGGGAGGGGGTGGTGAGCAGTTCTTC
TRBJ2-7,NA,NA,TRBV4-2,CASSYRDSVTYEQYF,TGTGCCAGCAGCTACCGGGATTCTGTAACCTACGAGCAGTACTTC
TRBJ2-1,NA,NA,TRBV11-2,CASSLVSVGEQFF,TGTGCCAGCAGCTTAGTTTCGGTTGGTGAGCAGTTCTTC
TRBJ2-3,NA,NA,TRBV5-4,CASSLISFGGATDTQYF,TGTGCCAGCAGCTTGATCTCGTTTGGGGGGGCCACAGATACGCAGTATTTT
TRBJ2-1,NA,NA,TRBV20-1,CSADVADEQFF,TGCAGTGCTGATGTGGCGGATGAGCAGTTCTTC
TRBJ2-4,TRBD2,few,TRBV5-4,CASSPRVAGGSKNIQYF,TGTGCCAGCAGCCCCCGGGTAGCGGGAGGTTCCAAAAACATTCAGTACTTC
TRBJ1-6,TRBD1,few,TRBV5-5,CASSFRQGDNSPLHF,TGTGCCAGCAGCTTCCGACAGGGAGATAATTCACCCCTCCACTTT
TRBJ2-1,TRBD2,NA,TRBV3-1/TRBV3-2,CASSQTSGSPNEQFF,TGTGCCAGCAGCCAAACTAGCGGGAGCCCCAATGAGCAGTTCTTC
TRBJ2-1,TRBD1,NA,TRBV11-2,CASSLVDRDNEQFF,TGTGCCAGCAGCTTAGTCGACAGGGACAATGAGCAGTTCTTC
TRBJ2-4,NA,NA,TRBV19,CASSRDIENIQYF,TGTGCCAGTAGTCGGGACATAGAAAACATTCAGTACTTC
TRBJ1-6,TRBD1,NA,TRBV5-1,CASSGGQGNSPLHF,TGCGCCAGCAGCGGCGGACAGGGGAATTCACCCCTCCACTTT
TRBJ1-3,NA,NA,TRBV15,CATSRDRGTGNTIYF,TGTGCCACCAGCAGAGATAGAGGGACTGGAAACACCATATATTTT
TRBJ2-7,TRBD1,NA,TRBV3-1/TRBV3-2,CASSRTGILRTYEQYF,TGTGCCAGCAGCCGGACAGGGATTCTACGGACCTACGAGCAGTACTTC
TRBJ2-7,NA,NA,TRBV25-1,CASSEEVAGSYEQYF,TGTGCCAGCAGTGAAGAGGTGGCAGGGTCCTACGAGCAGTACTTC
TRBJ2-7,TRBD2,NA,TRBV6-1,CASSVASTSGSYEQYF,TGTGCCAGCAGTGTCGCCTCGACTAGCGGGAGTTACGAGCAGTACTTC
TRBJ1-4,TRBD1,NA,TRBV6-5,CASRDRGEKLFF,TGTGCCAGTCGGGACAGGGGGGAAAAACTGTTTTTT
TRBJ1-5,NA,few,TRBV11-2,CASSFSRDQPQHF,TGTGCCAGCAGCTTTAGTCGGGATCAGCCCCAGCATTTT
TRBJ1-6,NA,once,TRBV2,CASSPRTAVSNSPLHF,TGTGCCAGCAGTCCCCGGACAGCCGTATCTAATTCACCCCTCCACTTT